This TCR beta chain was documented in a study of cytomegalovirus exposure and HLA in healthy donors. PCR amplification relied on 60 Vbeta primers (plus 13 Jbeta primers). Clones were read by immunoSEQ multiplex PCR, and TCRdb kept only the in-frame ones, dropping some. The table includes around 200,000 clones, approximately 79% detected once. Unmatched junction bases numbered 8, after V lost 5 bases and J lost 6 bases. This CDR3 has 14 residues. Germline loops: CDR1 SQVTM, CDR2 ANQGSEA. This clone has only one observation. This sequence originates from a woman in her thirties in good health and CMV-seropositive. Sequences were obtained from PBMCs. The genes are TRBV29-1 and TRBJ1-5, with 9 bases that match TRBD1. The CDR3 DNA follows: TGCAGCGTTCTGACAGGGGGGATTGGTCAGCCCCAGCATTTT. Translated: CSVLTGGIGQPQHF.